This T cell receptor beta chain was identified in a study of PD-1 blockade in classical Hodgkin lymphoma. Findings and caveats of the study: According to reports, newly diagnosed patients had lower baseline TCR diversity than healthy donors, and relapsed/refractory patients had lower baseline TCR diversity still. Patients were excluded if nivolumab began under 1 year after ASCT (the autologous transplant). By C4D1, diversity of CD4+ TCRs had risen significantly, whereas that of CD8+ TCRs had not. Before treatment, complete responders showed about the same diversity as newly diagnosed patients.

Details on this clone: Its antigen remains unidentified.

Exposure to brentuximab vedotin varied, and each patient had relapsed following autologous stem cell transplantation. Germline V gene lookup returns CDR1 MNHNS and CDR2 SASEGT. V trimming: 5 bases; J trimming: 6 bases; junction bases outside the gene matches: 3. CDR3 length equals 13 residues. Sequencing used immunoSEQ multiplex PCR; TCRdb keeps in-frame clones, though not all of them. The sample holds 40,000 to 45,000 clones, roughly 78% seen once. This sample comprised peripheral blood mononuclear cells (PBMCs), obtained at baseline. This receptor was taken from a human donor with classical Hodgkin lymphoma. The gene calls are TRBV6-1 and TRBJ2-7; TRBD2 aligns across 11 bases. CDR3 sequence reads: CASSPGLAGEQYF. CDR3 DNA: TGTGCCAGCAGTCCCGGACTAGCGGGCGAGCAGTACTTC.